The present TCR beta chain was sequenced within a study of identical twins. Through template switching, a universal primer site was introduced, and the cDNA contained unique molecular identifiers. TCRdb recomputed calls from the 5' RACE reads with MiXCR, one row per CDR3 protein. The table includes 1.5 million or so distinct CDR3 sequences, more than 30% detected once. Study-level findings and limits: It was cross-sectional statistical analysis, not following the same donors, that the conclusions relied on. Invariant cells of the MAIT and iNKT types might have partly distorted the zero-insertion analyses. Models underpredicted monozygotic twin sharing of out-of-frame TCR alpha.

The CDR3 has 14 amino acids. Germline-derived CDR1 and CDR2 are SGHRS and YFSETQ. This clonotype was seen repeatedly, ten times or more. Its antigen is currently unknown. Relative to the germline gene, one junction end is altered; a read error may explain this. Sequences were obtained from cord blood. The source is a newborn girl in good health. V is TRBV5-1 and J is TRBJ2-3, with 8 bases aligning to TRBD2. The CDR3 bases are TGTGCCAGCAGTTCCCCTAGCGGGACAGATACGCAGTATTTT. It encodes CASSSPSGTDTQYF. The full variable domain, in which reference TRBV5-1 and TRBJ2-3 provide the parts outside the CDR3, is KAGVTQTPRYLIKTRGQQVTLSCSPISGHRSVSWYQQTPGQGLQFLFEYFSETQRNKGNFPGRFSGRQFSNSRSEMNVSTLELGDSALYLCASSSPSGTDTQYFGPGTRLTVL.